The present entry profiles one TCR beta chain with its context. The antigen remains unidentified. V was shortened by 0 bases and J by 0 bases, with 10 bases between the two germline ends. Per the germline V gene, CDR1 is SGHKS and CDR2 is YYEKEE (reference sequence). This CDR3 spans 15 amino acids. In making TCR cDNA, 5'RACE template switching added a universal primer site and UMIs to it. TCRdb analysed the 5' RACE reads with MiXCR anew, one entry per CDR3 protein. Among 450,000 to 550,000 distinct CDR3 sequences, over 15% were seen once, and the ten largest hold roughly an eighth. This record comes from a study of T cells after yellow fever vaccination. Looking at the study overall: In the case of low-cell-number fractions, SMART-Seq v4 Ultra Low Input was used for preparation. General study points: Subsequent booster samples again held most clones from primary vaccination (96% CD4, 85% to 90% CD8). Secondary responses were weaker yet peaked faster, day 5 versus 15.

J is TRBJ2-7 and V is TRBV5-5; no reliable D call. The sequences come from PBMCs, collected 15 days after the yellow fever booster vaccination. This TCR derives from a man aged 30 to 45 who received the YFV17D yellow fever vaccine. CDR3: CASSLALKSSYEQYF. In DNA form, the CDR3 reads TGTGCCAGCAGCTTGGCATTAAAAAGCTCCTACGAGCAGTACTTC.